This T cell receptor beta chain comes out of a study of cytomegalovirus exposure and HLA in healthy donors. CDR1 is MNHEY and CDR2 is SMNVEV in the germline V gene (reference sequence). The CDR3 runs 16 residues. Study-wide results and limits: CMV serostatus was the only recorded immune exposure for donors. A later analysis showed HLA-associated TCR beta chains outstripping equally common others in clonal expansion. What was likely a sequencing artifact was a cluster of highly shared sequence variants.

The PCR used 60 Vbeta and 13 Jbeta primers. Sequencing was performed with immunoSEQ multiplex PCR; in TCRdb, only in-frame clones are kept and a portion is missing. The table records some 170,000 clones, roughly 81% of them present only once. Comment on this clone: The antigen remains unidentified.

What was sequenced was PBMCs. The receptor was isolated from a woman aged 18-29 years in good health and CMV-seropositive. The J gene is TRBJ2-5, the V gene TRBV27; the match to TRBD1 covers 9 bases. The J call is in doubt because the DNA end fits TRBJ2-7 better. The CDR3 DNA sequence: TGTGCCAGCAGTTTATCACGGACAGGGGACTCCTACGAGCAGTACTTC. It is translated as CASSLSRTGDSYEQYF.